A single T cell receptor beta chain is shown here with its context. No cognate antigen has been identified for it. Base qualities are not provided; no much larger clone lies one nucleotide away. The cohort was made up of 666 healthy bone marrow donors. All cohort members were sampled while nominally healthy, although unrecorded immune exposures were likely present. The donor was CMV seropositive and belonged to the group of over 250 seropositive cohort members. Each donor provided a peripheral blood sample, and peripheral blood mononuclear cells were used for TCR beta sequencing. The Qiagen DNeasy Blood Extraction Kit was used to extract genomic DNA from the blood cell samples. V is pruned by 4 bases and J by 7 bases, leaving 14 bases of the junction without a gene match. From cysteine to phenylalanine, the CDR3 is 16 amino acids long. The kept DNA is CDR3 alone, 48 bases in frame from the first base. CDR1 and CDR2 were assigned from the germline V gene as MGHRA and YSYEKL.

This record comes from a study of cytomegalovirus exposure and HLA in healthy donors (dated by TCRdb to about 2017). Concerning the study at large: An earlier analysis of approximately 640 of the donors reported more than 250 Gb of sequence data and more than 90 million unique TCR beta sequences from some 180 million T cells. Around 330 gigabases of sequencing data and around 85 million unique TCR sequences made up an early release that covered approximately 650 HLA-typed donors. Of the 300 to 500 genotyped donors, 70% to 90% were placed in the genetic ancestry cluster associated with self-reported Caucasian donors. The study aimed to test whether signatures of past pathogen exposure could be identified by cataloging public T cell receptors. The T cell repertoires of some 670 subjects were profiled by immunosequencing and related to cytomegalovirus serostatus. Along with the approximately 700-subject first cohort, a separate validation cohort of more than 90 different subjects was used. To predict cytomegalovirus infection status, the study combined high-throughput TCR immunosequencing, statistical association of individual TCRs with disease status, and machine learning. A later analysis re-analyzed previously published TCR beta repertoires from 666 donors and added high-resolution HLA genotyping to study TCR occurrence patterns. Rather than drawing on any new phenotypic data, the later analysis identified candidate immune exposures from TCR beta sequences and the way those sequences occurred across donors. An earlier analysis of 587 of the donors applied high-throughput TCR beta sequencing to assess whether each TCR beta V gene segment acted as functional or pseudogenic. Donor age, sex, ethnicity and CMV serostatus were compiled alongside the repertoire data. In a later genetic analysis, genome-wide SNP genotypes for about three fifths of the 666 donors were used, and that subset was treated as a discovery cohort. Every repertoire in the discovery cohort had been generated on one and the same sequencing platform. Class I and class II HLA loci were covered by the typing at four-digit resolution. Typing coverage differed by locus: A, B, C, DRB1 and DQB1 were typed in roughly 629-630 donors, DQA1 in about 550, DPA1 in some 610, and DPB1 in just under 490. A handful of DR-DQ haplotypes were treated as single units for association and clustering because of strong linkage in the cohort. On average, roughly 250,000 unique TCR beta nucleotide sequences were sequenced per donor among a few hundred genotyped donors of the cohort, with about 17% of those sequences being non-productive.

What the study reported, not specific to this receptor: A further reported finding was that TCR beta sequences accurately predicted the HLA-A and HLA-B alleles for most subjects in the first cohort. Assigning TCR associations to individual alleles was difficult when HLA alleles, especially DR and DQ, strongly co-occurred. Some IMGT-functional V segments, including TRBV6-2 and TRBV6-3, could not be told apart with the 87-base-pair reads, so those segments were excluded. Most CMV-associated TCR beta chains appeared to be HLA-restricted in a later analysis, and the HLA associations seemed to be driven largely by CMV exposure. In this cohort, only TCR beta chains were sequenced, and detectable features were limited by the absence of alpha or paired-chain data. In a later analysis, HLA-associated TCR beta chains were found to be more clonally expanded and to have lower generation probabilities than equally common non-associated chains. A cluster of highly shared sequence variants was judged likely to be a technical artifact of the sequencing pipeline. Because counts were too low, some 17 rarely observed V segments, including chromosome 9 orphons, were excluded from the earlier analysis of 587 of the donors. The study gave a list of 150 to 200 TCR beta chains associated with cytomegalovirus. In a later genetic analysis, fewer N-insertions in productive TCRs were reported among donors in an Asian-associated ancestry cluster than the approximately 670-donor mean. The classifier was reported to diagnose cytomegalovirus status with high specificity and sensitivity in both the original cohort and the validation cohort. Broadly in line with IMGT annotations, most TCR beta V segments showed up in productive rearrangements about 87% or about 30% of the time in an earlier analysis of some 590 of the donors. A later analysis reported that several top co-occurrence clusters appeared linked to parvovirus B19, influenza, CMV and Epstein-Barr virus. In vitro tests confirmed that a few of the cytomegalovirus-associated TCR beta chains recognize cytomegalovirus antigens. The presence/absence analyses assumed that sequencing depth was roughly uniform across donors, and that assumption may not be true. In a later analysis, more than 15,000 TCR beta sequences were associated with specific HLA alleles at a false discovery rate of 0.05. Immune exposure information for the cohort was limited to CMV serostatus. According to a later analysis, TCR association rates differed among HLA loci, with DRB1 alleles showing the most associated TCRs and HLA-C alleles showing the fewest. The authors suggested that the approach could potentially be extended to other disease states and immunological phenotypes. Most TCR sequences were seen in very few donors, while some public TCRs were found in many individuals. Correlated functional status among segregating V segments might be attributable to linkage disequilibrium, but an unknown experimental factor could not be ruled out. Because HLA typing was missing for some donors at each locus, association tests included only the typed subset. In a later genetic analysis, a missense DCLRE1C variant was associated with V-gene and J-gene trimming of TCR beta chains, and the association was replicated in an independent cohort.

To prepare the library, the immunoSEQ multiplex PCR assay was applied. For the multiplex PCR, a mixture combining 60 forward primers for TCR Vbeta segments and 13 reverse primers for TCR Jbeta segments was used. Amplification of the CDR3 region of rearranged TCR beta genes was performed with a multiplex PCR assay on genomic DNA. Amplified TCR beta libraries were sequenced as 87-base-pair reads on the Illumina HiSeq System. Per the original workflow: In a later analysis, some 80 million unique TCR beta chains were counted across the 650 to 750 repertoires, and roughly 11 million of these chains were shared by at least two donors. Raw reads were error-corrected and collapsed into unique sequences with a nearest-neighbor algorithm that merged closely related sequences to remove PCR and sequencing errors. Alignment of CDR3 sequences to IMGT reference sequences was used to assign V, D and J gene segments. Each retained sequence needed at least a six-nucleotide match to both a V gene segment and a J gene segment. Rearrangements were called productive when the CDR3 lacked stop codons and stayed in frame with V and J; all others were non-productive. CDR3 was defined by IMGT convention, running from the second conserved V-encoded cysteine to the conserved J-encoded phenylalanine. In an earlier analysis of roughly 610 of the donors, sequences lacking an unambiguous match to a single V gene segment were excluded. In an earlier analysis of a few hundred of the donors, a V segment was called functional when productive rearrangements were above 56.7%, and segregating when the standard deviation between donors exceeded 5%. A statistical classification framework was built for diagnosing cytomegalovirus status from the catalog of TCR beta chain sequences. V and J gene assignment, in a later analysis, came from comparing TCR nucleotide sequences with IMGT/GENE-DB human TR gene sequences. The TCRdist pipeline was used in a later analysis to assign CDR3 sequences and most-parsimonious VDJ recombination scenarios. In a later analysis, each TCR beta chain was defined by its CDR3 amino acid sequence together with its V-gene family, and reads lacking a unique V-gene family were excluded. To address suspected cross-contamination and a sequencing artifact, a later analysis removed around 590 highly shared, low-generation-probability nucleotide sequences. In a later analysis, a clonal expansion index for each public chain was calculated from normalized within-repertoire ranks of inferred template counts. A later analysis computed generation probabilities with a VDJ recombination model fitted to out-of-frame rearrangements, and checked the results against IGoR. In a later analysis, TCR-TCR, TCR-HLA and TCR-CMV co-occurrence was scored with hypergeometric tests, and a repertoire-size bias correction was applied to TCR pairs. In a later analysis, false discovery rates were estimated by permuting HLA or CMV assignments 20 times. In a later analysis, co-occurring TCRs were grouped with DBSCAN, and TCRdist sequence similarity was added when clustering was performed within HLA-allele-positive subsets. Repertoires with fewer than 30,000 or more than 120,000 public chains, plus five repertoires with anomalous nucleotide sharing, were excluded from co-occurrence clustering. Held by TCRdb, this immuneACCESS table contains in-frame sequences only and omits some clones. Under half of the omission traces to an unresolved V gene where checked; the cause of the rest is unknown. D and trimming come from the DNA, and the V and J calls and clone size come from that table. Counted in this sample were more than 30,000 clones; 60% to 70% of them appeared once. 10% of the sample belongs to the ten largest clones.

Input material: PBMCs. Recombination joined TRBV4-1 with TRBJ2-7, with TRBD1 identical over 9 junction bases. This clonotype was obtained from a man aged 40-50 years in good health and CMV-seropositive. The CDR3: CASSPEPITGGWEQYF. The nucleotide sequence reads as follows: TGCGCCAGCAGCCCCGAGCCTATCACAGGGGGCTGGGAGCAGTACTTC.